The rows below give T cell receptor beta chains drawn from one sample of a study of PD-1 blockade in classical Hodgkin lymphoma. Libraries were prepared by immunoSEQ multiplex PCR; TCRdb keeps only in-frame clonotypes and omits some of them. The sample consists of some 84,000 clones, about 93% of them appearing once. The specimen was peripheral blood mononuclear cells (PBMCs), collected before the second cycle of nivolumab. These TCRs come from a human donor with classical Hodgkin lymphoma. The CDR3 runs from the conserved cysteine through the conserved F or W. The D gene is left open where the match is weak. Rows may omit the clone size; those that give it use once, few, many or a size class.

CDR3 DNA: TGTGCCAGCAGCCCAAACAGGGGGGCTGCCAAAAACATTCAGTACTTC
CDR3 protein: CASSPNRGAAKNIQYF
J gene: TRBJ2-4
V gene: TRBV5-6
D gene: TRBD1
clone size: medium-sized

CDR3 DNA: TGTGCCAGCAGAGGTGGCTGGTACGAGCAGTACTTC
CDR3 protein: CASRGGWYEQYF
J gene: TRBJ2-7
V gene: TRBV2
D gene: NA
clone size: NA

CDR3 DNA: TGCGCCAGCAGTGAGGACGGATCCACAGATACGCAGTATTTT
CDR3 protein: CASSEDGSTDTQYF
J gene: TRBJ2-3
V gene: TRBV10-2
D gene: NA
clone size: NA

CDR3 DNA: TGTGCCAGCAGGCTCGGAGGGGAGGCCAGCACAGATACGCAGTATTTT
CDR3 protein: CASRLGGEASTDTQYF
J gene: TRBJ2-3
V gene: TRBV6-6
D gene: NA
clone size: NA

CDR3 DNA: TGTGCCTCCCGGGCGGGGAACCAATACACTGAAGCTTTCTTT
CDR3 protein: CASRAGNQYTEAFF
J gene: TRBJ1-1
V gene: TRBV27
D gene: NA
clone size: NA

CDR3 DNA: TGTGCCAGCAGTATATGGGGACGGGTCTATGGCTACACCTTC
CDR3 protein: CASSIWGRVYGYTF
J gene: TRBJ1-2
V gene: TRBV28
D gene: NA
clone size: NA

CDR3 DNA: TGTGCCAGTAGCAAGGCTTTCACCGGGGAGCTGTTTTTT
CDR3 protein: CASSKAFTGELFF
J gene: TRBJ2-2
V gene: TRBV19
D gene: NA
clone size: NA

CDR3 DNA: TGCGCCAGCAGCCGTTACGAGACAGGGGGAGAGACCCAGTACTTC
CDR3 protein: CASSRYETGGETQYF
J gene: TRBJ2-5
V gene: TRBV4-1
D gene: TRBD1
clone size: once

CDR3 DNA: TGTGCCAGCAGCCTTAGTTTTGATGAGCAGTTCTTC
CDR3 protein: CASSLSFDEQFF
J gene: TRBJ2-1
V gene: TRBV5-4
D gene: NA
clone size: NA

CDR3 DNA: TGTGCCAGCAGCTTGGGCGGGAGGTTAAATGAGCAGTTCTTC
CDR3 protein: CASSLGGRLNEQFF
J gene: TRBJ2-1
V gene: TRBV11-2
D gene: TRBD2
clone size: NA

CDR3 DNA: TGTGCCAGCAGGAATGAAGGGACAGGGCTCTACGAGCAGTACTTC
CDR3 protein: CASRNEGTGLYEQYF
J gene: TRBJ2-7
V gene: TRBV27
D gene: TRBD1
clone size: NA

CDR3 DNA: TGTGCCAGCGTCCGACTCCTAGGGGGCAATGAGCAGTTCTTC
CDR3 protein: CASVRLLGGNEQFF
J gene: TRBJ2-1
V gene: TRBV27
D gene: NA
clone size: NA

CDR3 DNA: TGTGCCAGCTCACCGACGGGACAGGGCCTCACTGAAGCTTTCTTT
CDR3 protein: CASSPTGQGLTEAFF
J gene: TRBJ1-1
V gene: TRBV18
D gene: TRBD1
clone size: NA

CDR3 DNA: TGTGCCAGCAGCTTGACGGGAGAAGAGACCCAGTACTTC
CDR3 protein: CASSLTGEETQYF
J gene: TRBJ2-5
V gene: TRBV11-1
D gene: NA
clone size: NA

CDR3 DNA: TGTGCCACCAGCCCCTCCGCGCTGGACGAGCAGTACTTC
CDR3 protein: CATSPSALDEQYF
J gene: TRBJ2-7
V gene: TRBV15
D gene: NA
clone size: NA

CDR3 DNA: TGTGCCAGCAGTCAGACCCCATTTTCCACAGATACGCAGTATTTT
CDR3 protein: CASSQTPFSTDTQYF
J gene: TRBJ2-3
V gene: TRBV27
D gene: NA
clone size: NA

CDR3 DNA: TGTGCCAGCAGCTCCCCGGGACAACCATCCTACGAGCAGTACTTC
CDR3 protein: CASSSPGQPSYEQYF
J gene: TRBJ2-7
V gene: TRBV7-3
D gene: NA
clone size: NA

CDR3 DNA: TGTGCCAGCAGTGACAGTTGGGGACAAGGCTCCTACGAGCAGTACTTC
CDR3 protein: CASSDSWGQGSYEQYF
J gene: TRBJ2-7
V gene: TRBV6-4
D gene: NA
clone size: NA

CDR3 DNA: TGTGCCAGCAGCGCGGGGGGGCGCATCACTGAAGCTTTCTTT
CDR3 protein: CASSAGGRITEAFF
J gene: TRBJ1-1
V gene: TRBV9
D gene: NA
clone size: NA

CDR3 DNA: TGTGCCAGCACGTTTGCCCAAGAGCAGTACTTC
CDR3 protein: CASTFAQEQYF
J gene: TRBJ2-7
V gene: TRBV6-5
D gene: NA
clone size: NA

CDR3 DNA: TGTGCCAGCAGGACAGGAAATGAAAAACTGTTTTTT
CDR3 protein: CASRTGNEKLFF
J gene: TRBJ1-4
V gene: TRBV6-1
D gene: NA
clone size: NA

CDR3 DNA: TGTGCCAGCAGTCTTACGGGACAGGGTGCTGAAAAACTGTTTTTT
CDR3 protein: CASSLTGQGAEKLFF
J gene: TRBJ1-4
V gene: TRBV27
D gene: TRBD1
clone size: NA

CDR3 DNA: TGTGCCAGCAGCGTCCGACGGGGGGATGAAAAACTGTTTTTT
CDR3 protein: CASSVRRGDEKLFF
J gene: TRBJ1-4
V gene: TRBV11-2
D gene: NA
clone size: NA

CDR3 DNA: TGTGCCAGCAGTTTAAGCGGCGCAACAACCACCTACGAGCAGTACTTC
CDR3 protein: CASSLSGATTTYEQYF
J gene: TRBJ2-7
V gene: TRBV27
D gene: NA
clone size: NA

CDR3 DNA: TGTGCCAGTAACAGGGATAGCAATCAGCCCCAGCATTTT
CDR3 protein: CASNRDSNQPQHF
J gene: TRBJ1-5
V gene: TRBV19
D gene: NA
clone size: once

CDR3 DNA: TGTGCCAGCTCACCACCACGCCTAGCGGGAGACAATGAGCAGTTCTTC
CDR3 protein: CASSPPRLAGDNEQFF
J gene: TRBJ2-1
V gene: TRBV18
D gene: TRBD2
clone size: NA

CDR3 DNA: TGTGCTACCCGGCAACAGGGGGCTTCCTACAATGAGCAGTTCTTC
CDR3 protein: CATRQQGASYNEQFF
J gene: TRBJ2-1
V gene: TRBV15
D gene: TRBD1
clone size: few

CDR3 DNA: TGTGGGACAGTAACAGTGAACACTGAAGCTTTCTTT
CDR3 protein: CGTVTVNTEAFF
J gene: TRBJ1-1
V gene: TRBV19
D gene: NA
clone size: NA

CDR3 DNA: TGTGCCAGCAGTTTTCTAGCGGGGATCACAGATACGCAGTATTTT
CDR3 protein: CASSFLAGITDTQYF
J gene: TRBJ2-3
V gene: TRBV28
D gene: TRBD2
clone size: NA

CDR3 DNA: TGTGCCAGCAGCCAATATTTCGGCCTCAACGAGCAGTACTTC
CDR3 protein: CASSQYFGLNEQYF
J gene: TRBJ2-7
V gene: TRBV14
D gene: NA
clone size: NA

CDR3 DNA: TGCGCCAGCAGCCATGGACCCTTTGGGATTCAGTACTTC
CDR3 protein: CASSHGPFGIQYF
J gene: TRBJ2-4
V gene: TRBV4-1
D gene: NA
clone size: NA

CDR3 DNA: TGTGCCAGCAGACGGGTTCCCTCGGGACAGCGCTCCTACAATGAGCAGTTCTTC
CDR3 protein: CASRRVPSGQRSYNEQFF
J gene: TRBJ2-1
V gene: TRBV27
D gene: TRBD1
clone size: once

CDR3 DNA: TGTGCCAGCTCAGTTGAGGTAGCGACTAGCTACGAGCAGTACTTC
CDR3 protein: CASSVEVATSYEQYF
J gene: TRBJ2-7
V gene: TRBV18
D gene: NA
clone size: NA

CDR3 DNA: TGTGCCAGCAGCCTAGACATTAACTATGGCTACACCTTC
CDR3 protein: CASSLDINYGYTF
J gene: TRBJ1-2
V gene: TRBV9
D gene: NA
clone size: NA

CDR3 DNA: TGTGCCAGCAGGGCGGGAGGAGAGTACAATGAGCAGTTCTTC
CDR3 protein: CASRAGGEYNEQFF
J gene: TRBJ2-1
V gene: TRBV27
D gene: TRBD2
clone size: NA

CDR3 DNA: TGTGCCTGGAGCCTCCGACGGATCACTGAAGCTTTCTTT
CDR3 protein: CAWSLRRITEAFF
J gene: TRBJ1-1
V gene: TRBV30
D gene: NA
clone size: NA

CDR3 DNA: TGTGCCAGCAGCTCTCGACAGGGGGTTTACGCTGAAGCTTTCTTT
CDR3 protein: CASSSRQGVYAEAFF
J gene: TRBJ1-1
V gene: TRBV7-8
D gene: TRBD1
clone size: NA

CDR3 DNA: TGTGCCAGCAGCTTATCGAATCGGGGGAGAGCGGATACGCAGTATTTT
CDR3 protein: CASSLSNRGRADTQYF
J gene: TRBJ2-3
V gene: TRBV7-3
D gene: NA
clone size: NA

CDR3 DNA: TGTGCCAGCGGGACTAGCGGGAGAGGGGAGACCCAGTACTTC
CDR3 protein: CASGTSGRGETQYF
J gene: TRBJ2-5
V gene: TRBV5-4
D gene: TRBD2
clone size: NA

CDR3 DNA: TGTGCCAGCAGTGTGAAGAGGAACACTGAAGCTTTCTTT
CDR3 protein: CASSVKRNTEAFF
J gene: TRBJ1-1
V gene: TRBV27
D gene: NA
clone size: few

CDR3 DNA: TGTGCCAGCAGCCAGTCGGGACAGGGGGTAACTGGCTACACCTTC
CDR3 protein: CASSQSGQGVTGYTF
J gene: TRBJ1-2
V gene: TRBV14
D gene: TRBD1
clone size: NA

CDR3 DNA: TGTGCCAGCAGTTCTACAGGAGCGGGGATTAATCAGCCCCAGCATTTT
CDR3 protein: CASSSTGAGINQPQHF
J gene: TRBJ1-5
V gene: TRBV6-5
D gene: NA
clone size: NA

CDR3 DNA: TGCAGCGTCGAGACAGCGGCAGGGGCCAACGTCCTGACTTTC
CDR3 protein: CSVETAAGANVLTF
J gene: TRBJ2-6
V gene: TRBV29-1
D gene: NA
clone size: NA

CDR3 DNA: TGTGCCAGCAGCGGACAGGGGGAGGACACTGAAGCTTTCTTT
CDR3 protein: CASSGQGEDTEAFF
J gene: TRBJ1-1
V gene: TRBV9
D gene: TRBD1
clone size: NA

CDR3 DNA: TGTGCCAGCAGTTTACGGCAGGGGGCTCATGGCTACACCTTC
CDR3 protein: CASSLRQGAHGYTF
J gene: TRBJ1-2
V gene: TRBV27
D gene: TRBD1
clone size: once

CDR3 DNA: TGTGCCAGTAGCGACTCGGGAGAGACCCAGTACTTC
CDR3 protein: CASSDSGETQYF
J gene: TRBJ2-5
V gene: TRBV19
D gene: NA
clone size: NA

CDR3 DNA: TGTGCCAGCGGGGACACGGCCAACACTGAAGCTTTCTTT
CDR3 protein: CASGDTANTEAFF
J gene: TRBJ1-1
V gene: TRBV25-1
D gene: NA
clone size: NA

CDR3 DNA: TGCGCCAGCAGCCAACGTCTAGCGTCCATCACAGATACGCAGTATTTT
CDR3 protein: CASSQRLASITDTQYF
J gene: TRBJ2-3
V gene: TRBV4-1
D gene: NA
clone size: once

CDR3 DNA: TGTGCCAGCAGTGCCCCCCGGGGCGGGCGCTACGAGCAGTACTTC
CDR3 protein: CASSAPRGGRYEQYF
J gene: TRBJ2-7
V gene: TRBV28
D gene: NA
clone size: NA

CDR3 DNA: TGTGCCAGCAGCGTTTACGGACAGGGGTGGAATGAGCAGTTCTTC
CDR3 protein: CASSVYGQGWNEQFF
J gene: TRBJ2-1
V gene: TRBV9
D gene: TRBD1
clone size: NA

CDR3 DNA: TGTGCCACCAGCAGTCGGCGGGAGGGCCCAGGCGAGCAGTACTTC
CDR3 protein: CATSSRREGPGEQYF
J gene: TRBJ2-7
V gene: TRBV15
D gene: TRBD2
clone size: NA

CDR3 DNA: TGTGCCAGCAGTGATCCCTCCATAGCGGGAGGAACCTACAATGAGCAGTTCTTC
CDR3 protein: CASSDPSIAGGTYNEQFF
J gene: TRBJ2-1
V gene: TRBV25-1
D gene: TRBD2
clone size: NA

CDR3 DNA: TGTGCCAGTAGCTCTCTAGCGGGAGGTGGTTACCAAGAGACCCAGTACTTC
CDR3 protein: CASSSLAGGGYQETQYF
J gene: TRBJ2-5
V gene: TRBV19
D gene: TRBD2
clone size: NA

CDR3 DNA: TGCGCCAGCAGCCAAGATTTTGCGGGGGACACTGAAGCTTTCTTT
CDR3 protein: CASSQDFAGDTEAFF
J gene: TRBJ1-1
V gene: TRBV4-1
D gene: NA
clone size: NA

CDR3 DNA: TGTGCCAGCAGTTTAGGGACTAGCGGGAGGGAGCAGTTCTTC
CDR3 protein: CASSLGTSGREQFF
J gene: TRBJ2-1
V gene: TRBV27
D gene: TRBD2
clone size: NA

CDR3 DNA: TGTGCCAGCAGCTTACGTGAATTGGGCAGGATAACCTACAATGAGCAGTTCTTC
CDR3 protein: CASSLRELGRITYNEQFF
J gene: TRBJ2-1
V gene: TRBV7-8
D gene: NA
clone size: NA

CDR3 DNA: TGTGCCAGCAGTTTACGTCCATCCCAAGAGACCCAGTACTTC
CDR3 protein: CASSLRPSQETQYF
J gene: TRBJ2-5
V gene: TRBV28
D gene: NA
clone size: NA

CDR3 DNA: TGTGCCAGCAGTTACAGTCAAGCAGGGGTTGGGGCTTTCTTT
CDR3 protein: CASSYSQAGVGAFF
J gene: TRBJ1-1
V gene: TRBV6-5
D gene: NA
clone size: NA

CDR3 DNA: TGTGCCACCAGCGGAACAGGGAGCCGCCGGTACTTC
CDR3 protein: CATSGTGSRRYF
J gene: TRBJ2-7
V gene: TRBV15
D gene: NA
clone size: NA

CDR3 DNA: TGTGCCAGTAGCCGACAGGGGGTGGACTATGGCTACACCTTC
CDR3 protein: CASSRQGVDYGYTF
J gene: TRBJ1-2
V gene: TRBV19
D gene: TRBD1
clone size: NA